Included here is one T cell receptor (beta chain) sequence, with context. The antigen this receptor binds is unknown. Per-base quality was not reported, and no clone a single base away is much larger than it. To sequence the TCRbeta CDR3 region, genomic DNA was isolated from the sorted cells. The immunoSEQ Assay was used for sequencing of TCRbeta CDR3 regions. The table was pulled from immuneACCESS by TCRdb, which kept in-frame rearrangements only. Such tables lose some clones; where checked, under half of the loss comes from unresolved V genes, and the rest has no known cause. Recorded for this sample are 50,000 or so clones; about 88% of them occurred a single time. The ten biggest clones cover roughly 4.8% of the sample. The data stem from a study of OX40 agonist ivuxolimab in advanced cancers. Describing the broader study: Ivuxolimab, which targeted the costimulatory receptor OX40 (CD134), was an agonistic, fully human IgG2 monoclonal antibody. In the dose-escalation cohort, around four fifths of patients were male, and the mean age was approximately 64 years, with a range of 23 to 79. Peripheral TCRbeta sequencing aimed to test whether ivuxolimab altered TCR sequence diversity and caused clonal T-cell expansion. The monotherapy dose-escalation portion (N of about 50 patients) of the phase I ivuxolimab trial is reported in the paper. Three dose-escalation patients achieved partial responses, one with hepatocellular carcinoma and two with cutaneous melanoma. Of the roughly 51 patients in dose escalation, around 20 had hepatocellular carcinoma, approximately 15 had melanoma, 9 had renal cell carcinoma and 9 had head and neck cancer. Intravenous ivuxolimab was administered to patients every 2 weeks at six dose levels: 0.01, 0.1, 0.3, 1.5, 3 and 10 mg/kg. Patients were allowed to have had prior anti-PD-1, anti-PD-L1 or anti-CTLA-4 therapy, and 40% of the dose-escalation patients had been treated with checkpoint inhibitors.

The cysteine opens and the phenylalanine closes a CDR3 of 11 amino acids. This entry keeps only the CDR3 DNA: 33 bases, framed from base 1. V loses 2 bases of germline sequence and J loses 9 bases, and the interval between the two ends is 11 bases. Reading the germline V gene (reference sequence) gives CDR1 GTSNPN and CDR2 SVGIG. Overall results and qualifications from the work: At doses of 0.1 to 3.0 mg/kg, clonal expansion of both CD4+ and CD8+ blood T cells was observed from baseline to week 6. In the 0.1-3.0 mg/kg groups, partial responders were among the patients with the lowest normalized peripheral clonal expansion, particularly in CD8+ T cells. After ivuxolimab, more expanded clones were found on average in CD8+ T cells than in CD4+ T cells. Low levels of normalized T-cell clonal expansion were also shown by some nonresponding patients. Which antigens the clonally expanded peripheral T cells were specific for was not determined.

The trial excluded patients who had a history of autoimmune disease or were on systemic immunosuppression. Peripheral blood for TCR sequencing was collected from all dose cohorts at baseline, on cycle 4 day 1, and on cycle 7 day 1. Samples came from an open-label, multicenter, first-in-human phase I dose-escalation trial of ivuxolimab. Adults with locally advanced or metastatic melanoma, renal cell, hepatocellular, or head and neck squamous cell carcinoma were enrolled in the trial. Before TCR sequencing, CD4+ and CD8+ T cells were separately sorted from peripheral blood. This receptor was identified in an adult with an advanced solid tumor such as melanoma, head and neck, liver or kidney cancer. The sequenced sample was CD4+ or CD8+ T cells sorted from blood, obtained in a trial of the OX40 agonist ivuxolimab. The V gene is TRBV30 and the J gene is TRBJ2-7; the D segment cannot be called with confidence. The sequenced DNA is TGTGCCTGGAGTAATAACCCCTGGCAGTACTTC. The resulting protein is CAWSNNPWQYF.